One and the same sample provided the 16 T cell receptor beta chains below, sequenced in a study of PD-1 blockade in classical Hodgkin lymphoma. Here immunoSEQ multiplex PCR was the method, and the copy in TCRdb shows in-frame clones only, minus some. The data contain more than 90,000 clones, roughly 79% of them seen just once; the ten biggest clones take up less than 20%. All the patients suffered relapse after autologous stem cell transplantation, and brentuximab vedotin exposure differed. Sequenced here: peripheral blood mononuclear cells (PBMCs), sampled before the second cycle of nivolumab. The receptors come from a human donor with classical Hodgkin lymphoma.

The chain links TRBV7-2 to TRBJ2-5, with 8 bases aligning to TRBD2. CDR3 length equals 15 residues. V shed 1 base and J 5 bases; nucleotides not matched to a gene: 6. Looked up from germline, CDR1 is SGHTA and CDR2 is FQGNSA. The CDR3 is CASSLGAGGGETQYF. The DNA for the CDR3 is TGTGCCAGCAGCTTAGGCGCGGGAGGAGGGGAGACCCAGTACTTC.

The chain joins TRBV2 to TRBJ2-3; 8 bases agree with TRBD2. Germline V gives CDR1 SNHLY, CDR2 FYNNEI. J lost 0 bases, V lost 4 bases, and 3 bases had no gene match. The CDR3 is 15 amino acids. The CDR3 region is CASSAASGSTDTQYF. DNA of the CDR3: TGTGCCAGCAGTGCCGCTAGCGGGAGCACAGATACGCAGTATTTT.

V usage is TRBV10-3 and J usage is TRBJ2-1, with TRBD2 identical over 7 bases. V lost 3 bases to trimming and J lost 0 bases; unmatched junction nucleotides: 2. CDR1 and CDR2 (germline): ENHRY, SYGVKD. The CDR3 contains 15 residues. The CDR3 region is CAISERGSSYNEQFF. CDR3 DNA: TGTGCCATCAGTGAACGCGGGAGCTCCTACAATGAGCAGTTCTTC.

This sequence joins TRBV7-2 and TRBJ2-5, with D perhaps matching TRBD2 (6 bases). Trimming cost V 4 bases and J 5 bases, with 17 bases left between them. Germline CDR1 and CDR2: SGHTA and FQGNSA. The CDR3 runs 15 residues. Written as DNA, the CDR3 is TGTGCCAGCAGCTCCCAATCCGGGGCGGGGGAGACCCAGTACTTC. Its translation: CASSSQSGAGETQYF.

V is TRBV15 and J is TRBJ2-5, with D tentatively TRBD1 (6 bases). Germline V CDR1 and CDR2: LNHNV, YYDKDF (reference sequence). V was clipped by 0 bases and J by 2 bases, with 10 bases between them. This CDR3 contains 15 residues. The CDR3 protein is CATSRDRGVQETQYF. CDR3 nucleotides: TGTGCCACCAGCAGAGACAGGGGTGTACAAGAGACCCAGTACTTC.

The chain uses TRBV28 and TRBJ1-2; D is unresolved. The CDR3 consists of 12 residues. Germline CDR1 reads MDHEN; CDR2 reads SYDVKM. The V and J ends lost 5 bases and 7 bases respectively, with 11 bases between them. The CDR3, as DNA: TGTGCCAGCAGTCAGACGAGTCGTGGCTACACCTTC. Translation: CASSQTSRGYTF.

This clone has a single count. This chain uses TRBV7-2 with TRBJ2-5, with D unresolved. CDR1 SGHTA and CDR2 FQGNSA come from the germline V gene. The length of the CDR3 is 14 residues. V was cut by 2 bases and J by 4 bases, with 11 bases left in between. The CDR3 sequence is CASSLPGRRETQYF. DNA for the CDR3: TGTGCCAGCAGCTTACCCGGCAGAAGAGAGACCCAGTACTTC. The full variable domain, completed using reference TRBV7-2 and TRBJ2-5, is GAGVSQSPSNKVTEKGKDVELRCDPISGHTALYWYRQSLGQGLEFLIYFQGNSAPDKSGLPSDRFSAERTGGSVSTLTIQRTQQEDSAVYLCASSLPGRRETQYFGPGTRLLVL.

The sample holds one count of this clone. The gene calls are TRBV7-9 and TRBJ1-3, with TRBD1 matching over 7 bases. Germline CDR1 reads SEHNR; CDR2 reads FQNEAQ (reference sequence). V shed 5 bases, J shed 6 bases, and the junction held 16 bases outside the gene matches. The CDR3 is made up of 17 amino acids. Written as DNA, the CDR3 is TGTGCCAGCAGCCATCACGGACAGGTTTCCGAAAAAAACACCATATATTTT. It encodes CASSHHGQVSEKNTIYF. Full variable domain (missing parts from reference TRBV7-9 and TRBJ1-3): DTGVSQNPRHKITKRGQNVTFRCDPISEHNRLYWYRQTLGQGPEFLTYFQNEAQLEKSRLLSDRFSAERPKGSFSTLEIQRTEQGDSAMYLCASSHHGQVSEKNTIYFGEGSWLTVV.

V and J are TRBV4-2 and TRBJ2-3; D is undetermined. The V and J ends lost 0 bases and 1 base respectively, with 11 bases between them. CDR1 is LGHNA and CDR2 is YNFKEQ in the germline V gene. The CDR3 consists of 16 residues. This CDR3 is CASSQDQETGTDTQYF. Here the CDR3 DNA reads TGTGCCAGCAGCCAAGATCAGGAGACGGGCACAGATACGCAGTATTTT.

This chain uses TRBV2 with TRBJ2-1; 8 nucleotides line up with TRBD2. This CDR3 is built from 15 residues. Germline loops: CDR1 SNHLY, CDR2 FYNNEI. Germline trimming cut 7 bases from V and 3 bases from J; bases unmatched to any gene: 8. CDR3 bases: TGTGCCAGCAAGGGAGAGCGGGAGAACTACAATGAGCAGTTCTTC. Its protein product is CASKGERENYNEQFF.

This clone was seen more than once but under ten times. The same CDR3 is also encoded by other DNA sequences in this sample. The chain is built from TRBV18 and TRBJ2-5; D is unresolved. CDR1 KGHSH and CDR2 LQKENI come from the germline V gene. Trimming removed 5 bases at V and 1 base at J, with 11 bases between. The CDR3 extends over 14 amino acids. DNA of the CDR3: TGTGCCAGCTCATCGTGGGAATCCCAAGAGACCCAGTACTTC. Protein: CASSSWESQETQYF.

The chain employs TRBV18 and TRBJ2-1; 14 nucleotides align to TRBD2. This CDR3 region has 19 residues. Germline V gene data show CDR1 as KGHSH and CDR2 as LQKENI. With 3 bases clipped from V and 8 bases from J, the junction kept 15 bases outside the gene matches. The CDR3 bases are TGTGCCAGCTCACCCCCCGGGACTAGCGGGAGTAGGGGTATAGATGAGCAGTTCTTC. Translating it yields CASSPPGTSGSRGIDEQFF.

This chain joins TRBV7-2 and TRBJ2-7; D is perhaps TRBD1 (8 bases). Per the germline V gene, CDR1 is SGHTA and CDR2 is FQGNSA. Trimming removed 6 bases at V and 7 bases at J, with 31 bases between. The CDR3 has 18 amino acids. The CDR3 sequence is CASSQPGTGRRGVGEQYF. CDR3 in DNA: TGTGCCAGCAGTCAACCCGGGACAGGCCGACGGGGGGTTGGAGAGCAGTACTTC.

The chain couples TRBV7-2 to TRBJ2-7; 7 nucleotides align to TRBD1. The germline gives CDR1 SGHTA, CDR2 FQGNSA. This CDR3 is 13 amino acids long. The ends lost 7 bases at V and 3 bases at J; junction bases unmatched: 6. The CDR3 loop reads CASTRGFNYEQYF. CDR3 DNA: TGTGCCAGCACCAGGGGGTTTAACTACGAGCAGTACTTC.

The chain is built from TRBV7-8 and TRBJ2-4; the D gene could be TRBD1 or TRBD2 (5 bases each). From germline, CDR1 is SGHVS and CDR2 FQNEAQ. V was shortened by 5 bases and J by 9 bases, with 20 bases between the two germline ends. This CDR3 comprises 15 residues. CDR3 bases: TGTGCCAGCAGCCACTTCGTCCCGGGGCAAGGCATTCAGTACTTC. Amino acids: CASSHFVPGQGIQYF.

The genes are TRBV11-2 and TRBJ2-4, with D maybe TRBD1 (5 bases). The germline V and J ends were trimmed by 0 bases and 7 bases, with 13 bases remaining between them. This CDR3 has 15 amino acids. CDR1 and CDR2 (germline): SGHAT, FQNNGV. The CDR3 nucleotides read TGTGCCAGCAGCTTAGATAGGGCAGGGCGGAACATTCAGTACTTC. Encoded protein: CASSLDRAGRNIQYF. The entire variable domain, with the rest obtained from reference TRBV11-2 and TRBJ2-4, is as follows: EAGVAQSPRYKIIEKRQSVAFWCNPISGHATLYWYQQILGQGPKLLIQFQNNGVVDDSQLPKDRFSAERLKGVDSTLKIQPAKLEDSAVYLCASSLDRAGRNIQYFGAGTRLSVL.